The 22 T cell receptor beta chains below were found in one sample sequenced in a study of T cells after somatic rescue of genetic block. Sequenced by immunoSEQ multiplex PCR; TCRdb stores in-frame clones only, minus some. Of roughly 12,000 clones listed, approximately 74% are singletons. The sequenced sample was peripheral blood mononuclear cells (PBMCs). The receptors were gathered from a boy aged 10-17 years.

The rearrangement joins TRBV6-1 to TRBJ1-5; weak D call: TRBD1 (5 bases). V lost 8 bases to trimming and J lost 6 bases, with 11 bases between them. CDR3 length: 12 residues. The germline gives CDR1 MNHNS, CDR2 SASEGT. The CDR3 sequence: CASGRGSQPQHF. The CDR3 nucleotides read TGTGCCAGCGGGAGGGGCAGTCAGCCCCAGCATTTT.

This clone was counted a few times. The chain has TRBV6-5 and TRBJ2-5, with 7 bases matching TRBD1. The CDR3 extends over 13 amino acids. After removal of 6 bases from V and 5 bases from J, the junction contained 6 bases not matched to a gene. Germline CDR1 reads MNHEY; CDR2 reads SVGAGI. This CDR3 is CASRQGPAETQYF. CDR3 nucleotide sequence: TGTGCCAGCAGACAGGGGCCCGCGGAGACCCAGTACTTC.

V is TRBV27 and J is TRBJ2-6; D is perhaps TRBD2 (5 bases). The CDR3 sequence is 16 residues long. Germline CDR1 and CDR2: MNHEY and SMNVEV (reference sequence). V lost 3 bases and J lost 0, with 9 bases in between. CDR3 nucleotide sequence: TGTGCCAGCAGTTTTCGGGATTTCTCTGGGGCCAACGTCCTGACTTTC. This translates into CASSFRDFSGANVLTF.

The gene calls are TRBV4-1 and TRBJ2-5; a possible D gene is TRBD1 (6 bases). The DNA end is a closer match to TRBJ2-7, so the J assignment may be wrong. CDR1 and CDR2 (germline): MGHRA, YSYEKL. The CDR3 loop spans 13 amino acids. The CDR3 bases are TGCGCCAGCAGCCCCGGACAGCTCTACGAGCAGTACTTC. It is translated as CASSPGQLYEQYF.

This sequence joins TRBV7-3 and TRBJ1-5; D might be TRBD1 (6 bases). Germline V gene lookup returns CDR1 SGHTA and CDR2 FQGTGA. The CDR3 consists of 20 residues. V was shortened by 1 base and J by 2 bases, with 24 bases between the two germline ends. For the CDR3, the DNA is TGTGCCAGCAGCTTAATGGTTTTGGGGGCTCTCGAGTGTGGCAATCAGCCCCAGCATTTT. Its protein product is CASSLMVLGALECGNQPQHF.

The V and J genes are TRBV5-6 and TRBJ2-1, with D possibly called TRBD1 or TRBD2 (7 bases each). V was pared by 5 bases and J by 5 bases, with 14 bases between. The CDR3 extends over 14 amino acids. Germline V gene sequence: CDR1 SGHDT, CDR2 YYEEEE. CDR3 in amino acids: CASRNRGGNNEQFF. CDR3 nucleotides: TGTGCCAGCAGAAACAGGGGAGGGAACAATGAGCAGTTCTTC. The variable domain in full, with the rest retrieved from reference TRBV5-6 and TRBJ2-1, is DAGVTQSPTHLIKTRGQQVTLRCSPKSGHDTVSWYQQALGQGPQFIFQYYEEEERQRGNFPDRFSGHQFPNYSSELNVNALLLGDSALYLCASRNRGGNNEQFFGPGTRLTVL.

The V and J genes are TRBV14 and TRBJ1-1, with 9 bases that match TRBD1. V dropped 0 bases and J dropped 10; count of bases not matched to a gene: 6. CDR3 length: 14 residues. CDR1 is SGHDN and CDR2 is FVKESK in the germline V gene. The CDR3 bases are TGTGCCAGCAGCCAAGAAAGTTGGACAGGGGTAGCTTTCTTT. It is translated as CASSQESWTGVAFF.

This rearrangement joins TRBV9 to TRBJ2-3; D is uncertain. The CDR3 has 16 amino acids. Germline V gives CDR1 SGDLS, CDR2 YYNGEE. V lost 2 bases and J lost 5, with 18 bases in between. The CDR3 region is CASSVARRPEVDTQYF. The CDR3 DNA is TGTGCCAGCAGCGTCGCACGTCGCCCCGAGGTAGATACGCAGTATTTT.

The chain uses TRBV4-1 and TRBJ2-4; unclear D gene. Germline V CDR1 and CDR2: MGHRA, YSYEKL. This CDR3 has 16 residues. With 0 bases removed from V and 3 bases from J, the gap between germline ends came to 12 bases. The chain's CDR3 is CASSQDSTGGKNIQYF. CDR3 in DNA: TGCGCCAGCAGCCAAGACAGTACCGGTGGCAAAAACATTCAGTACTTC.

The rearrangement links TRBV18 to TRBJ2-7, with D perhaps given as TRBD1 or TRBD2 (5 bases each). V was pared by 6 bases and J by 0 bases, with 18 bases between. This CDR3 is built from 16 residues. The germline V gene encodes CDR1 KGHSH and CDR2 LQKENI. The CDR3 nucleotides read TGTGCCAGCTCCCACACCCACGGGGCTAACTCCTACGAGCAGTACTTC. It translates to CASSHTHGANSYEQYF.

The chain couples TRBV7-2 to TRBJ2-1, with a tentative D call TRBD1 (6 bases). CDR3 size: 16 residues. Germline lookup yields CDR1 SGHTA and CDR2 FQGNSA. V lost 3 bases and J lost 0, with 12 bases in between. This CDR3 reads CASSFRRGSSYNEQFF. DNA of the CDR3: TGTGCCAGCAGCTTCAGAAGGGGGAGCTCCTACAATGAGCAGTTCTTC.

The chain employs TRBV5-1 and TRBJ2-7; TRBD1 matches 8 bases. The trim removed 1 base at V and 6 bases at J, leaving 9 bases unmatched. Germline V gene sequence: CDR1 SGHRS, CDR2 YFSETQ. CDR3 length: 15 amino acids. As DNA, the CDR3 is TGCGCCAGCAGCTTGATGCAGGGGGCGCGGGGCGAGCAGTACTTC. Amino acid sequence: CASSLMQGARGEQYF.

This clone was seen a handful of times. The chain combines TRBV11-2 with TRBJ1-1, with 7 nucleotides matching TRBD1. Germline V CDR1 and CDR2: SGHAT, FQNNGV. Trimming took 4 bases from V and 11 from J; bases not matched to a gene: 4. The CDR3 consists of 11 residues. The CDR3 nucleotides are TGTGCCAGCAGCTCGAGGGGGCCCGCTTTCTTT. As protein: CASSSRGPAFF.

The chain recombines TRBV28 with TRBJ2-7; 10 positions match TRBD1. Germline trimming cut 5 bases from V and 2 bases from J; bases unmatched to any gene: 6. The germline CDR1 and CDR2 sequences are MDHEN and SYDVKM. The CDR3 has 15 amino acids. CDR3 sequence: CASSAVGQGTYEQYF. For the CDR3, the DNA is TGTGCCAGCAGTGCCGTGGGACAGGGGACCTACGAGCAGTACTTC.

The genes are TRBV29-1 and TRBJ1-2, with D maybe TRBD1 (5 bases). The germline V gene has CDR1 SQVTM and CDR2 ANQGSEA. This CDR3 comprises 15 residues. Trimming took off 7 bases at V and 4 bases at J, with 22 bases between the two ends. CDR3 in amino acids: CSARSHGRTSYGYTF. CDR3 sequence (DNA): TGCAGCGCCCGTTCCCACGGCAGGACATCCTATGGCTACACCTTC. Combining the CDR3 with reference TRBV29-1 and TRBJ1-2 gives the whole variable domain SAVISQKPSRDICQRGTSLTIQCQVDSQVTMMFWYRQQPGQSLTLIATANQGSEATYESGFVIDKFPISRPNLTFSTLTVSNMSPEDSSIYLCSARSHGRTSYGYTFGSGTRLTVV.

The J gene is TRBJ1-2, the V gene TRBV5-1, with 7 nucleotides matching TRBD1. The CDR3 extends over 13 amino acids. The junction had 4 bases not matched to a gene; V was cut back by 4 bases and J by 4 bases. Germline V CDR1 and CDR2: SGHRS, YFSETQ. The CDR3 reads CASSLGQVYGYTF. CDR3 coding DNA: TGCGCCAGCAGCCTAGGACAGGTCTATGGCTACACCTTC.

The chain combines TRBV5-1 with TRBJ1-2, with TRBD1 as a possible D gene (5 bases). Germline V gives CDR1 SGHRS, CDR2 YFSETQ. The CDR3 totals 15 residues. V was pared by 0 bases and J by 7 bases, with 16 bases between. Here the CDR3 reads CASSLVPLWGGGYTF. For the CDR3, the DNA is TGCGCCAGCAGCTTGGTTCCTCTTTGGGGGGGTGGCTACACCTTC.

The chain carries TRBV5-1 and TRBJ2-7; 7 positions match TRBD1. Germline trimming cut 2 bases from V and 2 bases from J; bases unmatched to any gene: 1. Germline lookup yields CDR1 SGHRS and CDR2 YFSETQ. The CDR3 has 13 residues. CDR3 in DNA: TGCGCCAGCAGCTTCGGGACAGCCTACGAGCAGTACTTC. Translation: CASSFGTAYEQYF. Full variable domain (remainder filled in from reference TRBV5-1 and TRBJ2-7): KAGVTQTPRYLIKTRGQQVTLSCSPISGHRSVSWYQQTPGQGLQFLFEYFSETQRNKGNFPGRFSGRQFSNSRSEMNVSTLELGDSALYLCASSFGTAYEQYFGPGTRLTVT.

The chain uses TRBV18 and TRBJ1-1; D not resolved. Germline lookup yields CDR1 KGHSH and CDR2 LQKENI. This CDR3 is built from 12 residues. Trimming shortened V by 3 bases and J by 2 bases, and 4 bases separated the two germline ends. CDR3: CASSPGNTEAFF. CDR3 nucleotides: TGTGCCAGCTCACCGGGTAACACTGAAGCTTTCTTT.

The chain is built from TRBV19 and TRBJ2-7; 9 bases match TRBD1. The CDR3 length is 15 residues. Germline V gene data show CDR1 as LNHDA and CDR2 as SQIVND (reference sequence). J lost 5 bases, V lost 2 bases, and 7 bases had no gene match. The CDR3 coding sequence is TGTGCCAGTAGTATATGGGACAGGGCGAAGGACGAGCAGTACTTC. Amino acids: CASSIWDRAKDEQYF.

This chain connects TRBV18 to TRBJ2-2; weak D call: TRBD1 (5 bases). Trimming cost V 4 bases and J 5 bases, with 11 bases left between them. CDR1 KGHSH and CDR2 LQKENI come from the germline V gene. The CDR3 is made up of 14 amino acids. Written as DNA, the CDR3 is TGTGCCAGCTCACTTGACAGAGCAACCGGGGAGCTGTTTTTT. This encodes CASSLDRATGELFF.

The V and J genes are TRBV6-1 and TRBJ2-1; D tentatively fits TRBD1 or TRBD2 (7 bases each). V was trimmed by 4 bases and J by 4 bases, leaving 14 bases between them. Germline CDR1 and CDR2: MNHNS and SASEGT. The CDR3 covers 15 residues. The CDR3 region is CASSGSGGGYNEQFF. The CDR3 DNA follows: TGTGCCAGCAGTGGTTCAGGGGGGGGTTACAATGAGCAGTTCTTC.